The 10 T cell receptor beta chains in this list originate from one sample, sequenced in a study of blood T cell repertoires in COVID-19 (dated by TCRdb to about 2020). Library method: the immunoSEQ multiplex PCR assay. What TCRdb holds here is the immuneACCESS table cut down to in-frame rearrangements. Part of the clones is not present; checked against another copy, under half of the missing clones reflect an unresolved V gene, and the others are unexplained. The sample table holds about 110,000 clones, of which roughly nine tenths were seen once. The top ten constitute roughly 30% of the sample. The material sequenced was peripheral blood. These receptor sequences come from a woman of 80 years or more with acute or convalescent COVID-19.

The V and J genes are TRBV28 and TRBJ1-1, with a tentative D call TRBD1 (5 bases). Trimming removed 6 bases from V and 4 bases from J, with 12 bases in between. This CDR3 region has 13 residues. Per the germline V gene, CDR1 is MDHEN and CDR2 is SYDVKM. The CDR3 DNA is TGTGCCAGCAGAGCGACAGTGGTCACTGAAGCTTTCTTT. Protein sequence: CASRATVVTEAFF.

The rearrangement links TRBV28 to TRBJ2-7; D is perhaps TRBD1 (6 bases). Germline values: CDR1 MDHEN, CDR2 SYDVKM. The V end was cut by 4 bases, the J end by 4 bases, with 20 bases between. The CDR3 has 16 amino acids. DNA for the CDR3: TGTGCCAGCAGTTCGTCGGGGCAGGGGAAGTCTTACGAGCAGTACTTC. This encodes CASSSSGQGKSYEQYF.

The DNA of the CDR3 is TGTGCCAGCAGCTTAGACGTTGGGGAGCTGTTTTTT. Protein product: CASSLDVGELFF. The V gene is TRBV11-2, the J gene TRBJ2-2; D unclear. Trimming removed 0 bases from V and 8 bases from J, with 4 bases in between. The CDR3 contains 12 residues. Germline CDR1 SGHAT, CDR2 FQNNGV.

The CDR3 region is CASSLAGVWDTQYF. The CDR3 coding sequence is TGTGCCAGCAGCTTAGCGGGGGTTTGGGATACGCAGTATTTT. V is TRBV11-3 and J is TRBJ2-3, with D perhaps TRBD2 (6 bases). The CDR3 loop spans 14 amino acids. The V and J ends lost 1 base and 6 bases respectively, with 11 bases between them. Germline-derived CDR1 and CDR2 are SGHNT and YENEEA.

The CDR3 bases are TGTGCCAGCAGTTATACTCTGCGGCCGAGCTCCTACAATGAGCAGTTCTTC. This gives the protein CASSYTLRPSSYNEQFF. The chain carries TRBV6-2 or TRBV6-3 and TRBJ2-1; no firm D call. Looked up from germline, CDR1 is MNHEY and CDR2 is SVGEGT. V shed 3 bases and J shed 0 bases, with 15 bases lying between them. This CDR3 has 17 residues.

This chain connects TRBV28 to TRBJ1-2; 7 nucleotides agree with TRBD1. J gave up 3 bases and V 2 bases, and 6 bases lay outside the gene matches. The CDR3 sequence is 15 residues long. Germline CDR1 MDHEN, CDR2 SYDVKM. Here the CDR3 DNA reads TGTGCCAGCAGTTTAAGCAGGGGGTGGGACTATGGCTACACCTTC. It is translated as CASSLSRGWDYGYTF.

The genes are TRBV18 and TRBJ1-1, with 12 bases matching TRBD1. With 4 bases clipped from V and 6 bases from J, the junction kept 18 bases outside the gene matches. CDR3 length: 19 amino acids. CDR1 is KGHSH, CDR2 LQKENI, per germline. CDR3 nucleotides: TGTGCCAGCTCACGACGCGCAAAGGGACAGGGGGCATGGGCCGCTGAAGCTTTCTTT. It is translated as CASSRRAKGQGAWAAEAFF.

The chain's CDR3 is CAISGDIFNYGYTF. The CDR3 region has the DNA TGTGCCATCAGTGGGGACATATTTAACTATGGCTACACCTTC. This chain joins TRBV10-3 and TRBJ1-2, with a possible D match to TRBD1 (6 bases). CDR1 is ENHRY, CDR2 SYGVKD, per germline. V dropped 4 bases and J dropped 1 base, with 10 bases sitting between them. CDR3 length equals 14 residues.

The chain combines TRBV6-9 with TRBJ1-2; the match to TRBD1 covers 8 bases. This CDR3 is built from 13 residues. V lost 2 bases to trimming and J lost 4 bases; unmatched junction nucleotides: 0. Per the germline V gene, CDR1 is MNHGY and CDR2 is SVAAGI. The DNA for the CDR3 is TGTGCCAGCAGTTATGACAGGGGCTATGGCTACACCTTC. Translated, it gives CASSYDRGYGYTF.

The chain recombines TRBV4-1 with TRBJ1-2, with 7 bases identical to TRBD1. The trim removed 4 bases at V and 2 bases at J, leaving 4 bases unmatched. Germline V gene sequence: CDR1 MGHRA, CDR2 YSYEKL. There are 14 residues in the CDR3. CDR3 in amino acids: CASSLDRLNYGYTF. CDR3 nucleotide sequence: TGCGCCAGCAGCCTGGACAGGCTGAACTATGGCTACACCTTC.